These T cell receptor beta chains were read from a single sample in a study of patients and donors after allogeneic stem cell transplantation. TCRdb re-called the RT-PCR reads with MiXCR, one entry per CDR3 protein. The sample carries some 90,000 distinct CDR3 sequences, roughly 43% recorded once. Sequenced material: blood, either unsorted or a sorted T cell fraction (not recorded which). The receptors shown here come from a human donor who was either an allogeneic HSCT recipient or a stem cell or donor lymphocyte infusion donor (not recorded which). It is not recorded whose cells these are; they may come from a transplant donor. Each CDR3 is given with its conserved first and last residue. A D gene is named only where the DNA matches it firmly. A clone size is listed for some rows: how often the clone was seen (once, few, many), or a class if it is expanded.

TGCGCCAGCAGGACAGGGTACAGCACAGATACGCAGTATTTT CASRTGYSTDTQYF TRBJ2-3 TRBV5-1 TRBD1 -
TGTGCCAGCAGTTCCCGGGATAGGCAGCCCCAGCATTTT CASSSRDRQPQHF TRBJ1-5 TRBV6-5 - few
TGCGCCAGCAGCCCAGGGGAAAGTCTGGGTCCTGAAGCTTTCTTT CASSPGESLGPEAFF TRBJ1-1 TRBV5-1 - -
TGCAGCGTCGGAGGAGAGAACTACAATGAGCAGTTCTTC CSVGGENYNEQFF TRBJ2-1 TRBV29-1 - -
TGTGCCAGCAGTTGGCTGGACAGGGCTAATGAAAAACTGTTTTTT CASSWLDRANEKLFF TRBJ1-4 TRBV28 TRBD1 few
TGTGCCAGCAGCCCCCATCCCCTCGGCAATCAGCCCCAGCATTTT CASSPHPLGNQPQHF TRBJ1-5 TRBV6-2/TRBV6-3 - few
TGTGCCAGCAGTTGGGGCAGGGTGATAGGAGGAGAGACCCAGTACTTC CASSWGRVIGGETQYF TRBJ2-5 TRBV12-3/TRBV12-4 - -
TGTGCCAGCAGTGACAGTCCGGCGGCCGCTGAAGCTTTCTTT CASSDSPAAAEAFF TRBJ1-1 TRBV25-1 - few
TGTGCCAGCAGTTACTTGGGGATTACGGGGAACACTGAAGCTTTCTTT CASSYLGITGNTEAFF TRBJ1-1 TRBV6-5 - -
TGTGCCAGCAGCTCTTCCGGGACCCAGACCCAGTACTTC CASSSSGTQTQYF TRBJ2-5 TRBV7-2 - -
TGCAGTGCTAGCATAGCGGGCCCTTTAAACATTCAGTACTTC CSASIAGPLNIQYF TRBJ2-4 TRBV20-1 TRBD2 -
TGTGCCAGCAGTGAATCGTTAGATCCCAACTATGGCTACACCTTC CASSESLDPNYGYTF TRBJ1-2 TRBV25-1 - few
TGTGCCAGCAGTTTCGAGGTGGCCTTGAACACTGAAGCTTTCTTT CASSFEVALNTEAFF TRBJ1-1 TRBV6-5 - -
TGTGCCAGCAGCCAAGACGGGACGGAGGATGGCTACACCTTC CASSQDGTEDGYTF TRBJ1-2 TRBV5-5 - -
TGTGCCAGCAGCTCTGACGGGACAGCGAATTACGAGCAGTACTTC CASSSDGTANYEQYF TRBJ2-7 TRBV7-9 TRBD1 -
TGTGCCAGCAGCCGCCCCAGGGGGCTGGATGAAAAACTGTTTTTT CASSRPRGLDEKLFF TRBJ1-4 TRBV28 TRBD1 -
TGTGCCAGCAGTTACGTCCAGGGCACGCCCCAGCATTTT CASSYVQGTPQHF TRBJ1-5 TRBV6-5 - -
TGCGCCAGCAGCCTAACGAGGGGAGGCAATCAGCCCCAGCATTTT CASSLTRGGNQPQHF TRBJ1-5 TRBV4-1 - few
TGTGCCAGCAGTGCAAATTTTCCACCCCTCCACTTT CASSANFPPLHF TRBJ1-6 TRBV12-3/TRBV12-4 - -
TGTGCCAGCAGTTTTCTGTATAGCAATCAGCCCCAGCATTTT CASSFLYSNQPQHF TRBJ1-5 TRBV28 - few
TGCGCCAGCAGCCAAGAATCGACAGGGGAGTATGGCTACACCTTC CASSQESTGEYGYTF TRBJ1-2 TRBV4-3 TRBD1 few
TGTGCCAGCAGTTTATATAACATGAACACTGAAGCTTTCTTT CASSLYNMNTEAFF TRBJ1-1 TRBV27 - few
TGTGCCAGCAGTCGACAAAGCTCTGGAAACACCATATATTTT CASSRQSSGNTIYF TRBJ1-3 TRBV28 - few
TGCAGCGCCACTGGCGGGAACACTGAAGCTTTCTTT CSATGGNTEAFF TRBJ1-1 TRBV29-1 - once
TGTGCCAGCAGTTTGTTGGGGATCAATCAGCCCCAGCATTTT CASSLLGINQPQHF TRBJ1-5 TRBV28 - -
TGCAGTGCTGTCGACAGGGATAGCGGCTACACCTTC CSAVDRDSGYTF TRBJ1-2 TRBV20-1 TRBD1 few
TGCGCCAGCAGCCAACTGGGGGGGGACACTGAAGCTTTCTTT CASSQLGGDTEAFF TRBJ1-1 TRBV4-3 - -
TGTGCCAGCAGATACCAAATCGACACTCAGAACACTGAAGCTTTCTTT CASRYQIDTQNTEAFF TRBJ1-1 TRBV6-5 - few
TGTGCCAGCAGTTTATCGATCACTGAAGCTTTCTTT CASSLSITEAFF TRBJ1-1 TRBV28 - -
TGTGCCAGCAGCCAACTCCAGACCCCCCTTTATGGCTACACCTTC CASSQLQTPLYGYTF TRBJ1-2 TRBV16 - -
TGTGCCAGCAGCCTCAGCGGGATGGGGACCCAGTACTTC CASSLSGMGTQYF TRBJ2-5 TRBV6-2/TRBV6-3 TRBD2 -
TGTGCCAGCAGCTTAGGGGCAGGGGGACACAATCAGCCCCAGCATTTT CASSLGAGGHNQPQHF TRBJ1-5 TRBV7-8 TRBD1 few
TGTGCCAGCACCCTGGACAGGGTGAACTATGGCTACACCTTC CASTLDRVNYGYTF TRBJ1-2 TRBV12-3/TRBV12-4 TRBD1 -
TGTGCCAGCAGCCGCAACAACCGAAACACCATATATTTT CASSRNNRNTIYF TRBJ1-3 TRBV28 - -
TGTGCCAGCAGTTACTCCAGGTCCCTGGCAGAGACCCAGTACTTC CASSYSRSLAETQYF TRBJ2-5 TRBV6-5 - -
TGCAGTGCTAGTTCTGGGGCAGGGGGCGGCAACGAGCAGTACTTC CSASSGAGGGNEQYF TRBJ2-7 TRBV20-1 TRBD1 once
TGTGCCAGCAGCTCCAGTAGACAGGGGCGTTTAGCTGAAGCTTTCTTT CASSSSRQGRLAEAFF TRBJ1-1 TRBV7-9 TRBD1 -
TGTGCCAGCAGCTTTAACAGGGCAACTAATGAAAAACTGTTTTTT CASSFNRATNEKLFF TRBJ1-4 TRBV11-2 - -